One sample yielded the 31 T cell receptor beta chains listed below, sequenced in a study of blood T cells in healthy people across ages. Then a second PCR, running about 6 to 11 cycles, was carried out with a sample-barcoded 5' primer and a J-beta primer mix. TCRdb itself ran the 5' RACE reads through MiXCR, one entry per CDR3 protein. Of over a million distinct CDR3 sequences in the sample, approximately 59% were seen once. The material sequenced was blood. The receptors derive from a man aged 18 to 29 in good health.

The V and J genes are TRBV10-3 and TRBJ1-1; 8 bases line up with TRBD1. CDR1 and CDR2 (germline): ENHRY, SYGVKD. Unmatched junction bases numbered 12, after V lost 4 bases and J lost 5 bases. This CDR3 spans 16 amino acids. CDR3 DNA sequence: TGTGCCATCAGTGCCCGGACAGGGAGAACTGAAACTGAAGCTTTCTTT. Amino acid sequence: CAISARTGRTETEAFF.

The CDR3 reads CSAVFSGEQYF. CDR3 nucleotide sequence: TGCAGTGCTGTATTTAGCGGAGAGCAGTACTTC. The chain carries TRBV20-1 and TRBJ2-5, with D perhaps TRBD2 (6 bases). The CDR3 is 11 residues long. Germline V CDR1 and CDR2: DFQATT, SNEGSKA (reference sequence). Trimming left V 5 bases short and J 11 bases short, with 15 bases between.

This clonotype was seen more than once but under ten times. The genes are TRBV12-3 or TRBV12-4 and TRBJ2-5; the D is unclear. The CDR3 extends over 12 amino acids. Trimming pared 5 bases from V and 2 bases from J, leaving 6 bases between. CDR3: CASSDFQETQYF. In DNA, the CDR3 is TGTGCCAGCAGTGACTTTCAAGAGACCCAGTACTTC.

This rearrangement joins TRBV2 to TRBJ1-5; D might be TRBD1 (6 bases). V dropped 2 bases and J dropped 5 bases, with 10 bases sitting between them. The CDR3 consists of 14 residues. Germline V gene lookup returns CDR1 SNHLY and CDR2 FYNNEI. The CDR3 DNA reads as TGTGCCAGCAGTGAACGGGGGGCCTATCAGCCCCAGCATTTT. Its protein product is CASSERGAYQPQHF. Full variable domain (remainder filled in from reference TRBV2 and TRBJ1-5): EPEVTQTPSHQVTQMGQEVILRCVPISNHLYFYWYRQILGQKVEFLVSFYNNEISEKSEIFDDQFSVERPDGSNFTLKIRSTKLEDSAMYFCASSERGAYQPQHFGDGTRLSIL.

This clonotype was counted only a few times. The rearrangement joins TRBV20-1 to TRBJ2-1; 7 positions agree with TRBD2. The V gene end was trimmed by 6 bases and the J gene end by 0 bases; junction bases not matched to a gene: 8. CDR3 length: 15 residues. Per the germline V gene, CDR1 is DFQATT and CDR2 is SNEGSKA (reference sequence). DNA for the CDR3: TGCAGTGCAGCGGGACTACATGACTCCTACAATGAGCAGTTCTTC. Translated: CSAAGLHDSYNEQFF.

The chain has TRBV27 and TRBJ2-4; TRBD1 matches at 7 bases. The ends lost 3 bases at V and 12 bases at J; junction bases unmatched: 5. CDR3 length equals 12 residues. Germline CDR1 reads MNHEY; CDR2 reads SMNVEV (reference sequence). The CDR3 DNA follows: TGTGCCAGCAGTTTGACAGGGAACTATCAGTACTTC. It encodes CASSLTGNYQYF.

This clonotype has a handful of counts. The chain uses TRBV27 and TRBJ2-5; D unresolved. The J call is uncertain, as TRBJ2-7 better fits the DNA end. CDR3 length equals 12 residues. CDR1 MNHEY and CDR2 SMNVEV come from the germline V gene (reference sequence). In DNA form, the CDR3 reads TGTGCCAGCAGTCCAAGTCAATACGAGCAGTACTTC. It specifies CASSPSQYEQYF.

The chain joins TRBV6-5 to TRBJ2-4; no firm D call. The CDR3 spans 17 residues. Germline V gives CDR1 MNHEY, CDR2 SVGAGI. Trimming took off 7 bases at V and 1 base at J, with 20 bases between the two ends. CDR3 in amino acids: CASIYNGPGSAKNIQYF. CDR3 coding DNA: TGTGCCAGCATTTATAATGGACCCGGTAGTGCCAAAAACATTCAGTACTTC.

V and J are TRBV20-1 and TRBJ1-4, with a weak D call TRBD1 (5 bases). Trimming stripped 1 base from V and 3 bases from J, with 9 bases between. Germline lookup yields CDR1 DFQATT and CDR2 SNEGSKA (reference sequence). This CDR3 is built from 14 residues. CDR3 sequence (DNA): TGCAGTGCTAGAGCAGGGTTGGCTAATGAAAAACTGTTTTTT. Encoded protein: CSARAGLANEKLFF.

The chain couples TRBV10-3 to TRBJ2-7; D is possibly TRBD2 (5 bases). Trimming shortened V by 6 bases and J by 2 bases, and 14 bases separated the two germline ends. The germline V gene has CDR1 ENHRY and CDR2 SYGVKD. The CDR3 consists of 14 residues. CDR3 coding DNA: TGTGCCATCAGGCTAGGAGGTGGGGCCTACGAGCAGTACTTC. This sequence encodes CAIRLGGGAYEQYF.

A few counts support this clonotype. The chain combines TRBV29-1 with TRBJ2-6; no definite D call. The germline gives CDR1 SQVTM, CDR2 ANQGSEA. With 1 base removed from V and 0 bases from J, the gap between germline ends came to 10 bases. The CDR3 runs 16 residues. The CDR3 bases are TGCAGCGTTGAAGGCGCGGCCACCTCTGGGGCCAACGTCCTGACTTTC. Protein: CSVEGAATSGANVLTF.

The table lists this clonotype with a count of one. Here the CDR3 reads CASSLVGGTMEYEQYF. The CDR3 DNA reads as TGTGCCAGCAGCTTAGTAGGAGGGACTATGGAATACGAGCAGTACTTC. The chain joins TRBV7-2 to TRBJ2-7; 7 bases agree with TRBD2. This CDR3 region has 16 residues. The V and J ends lost 1 base and 4 bases, in that order; junction bases with no gene match: 10. Germline V gene sequence: CDR1 SGHTA, CDR2 FQGNSA. Looking up the rest from reference TRBV7-2 and TRBJ2-7 gives the full variable domain: GAGVSQSPSNKVTEKGKDVELRCDPISGHTALYWYRQSLGQGLEFLIYFQGNSAPDKSGLPSDRFSAERTGGSVSTLTIQRTQQEDSAVYLCASSLVGGTMEYEQYFGPGTRLTVT.

A few counts support this clonotype. The rearrangement links TRBV12-3 or TRBV12-4 to TRBJ2-2, with 11 bases matching TRBD2. The CDR3 length is 16 residues. With V trimmed by 7 bases and J by 3 bases, 7 bases remained unmatched. The CDR3 loop is CASTPGLADHTGELFF. The CDR3, as DNA: TGTGCCAGCACCCCGGGACTAGCGGACCACACCGGGGAGCTGTTTTTT.

This clonotype was observed a handful of times. CDR3 coding DNA: TGCGCCAGCAGCCAAGGGTCGCAGATCGACAATGAGCAGTTCTTC. Translated: CASSQGSQIDNEQFF. This chain links TRBV4-1 with TRBJ2-1; no firm D call. CDR1 and CDR2 from the germline V gene are MGHRA and YSYEKL. This CDR3 is 15 amino acids long. Trimming pared 1 base from V and 5 bases from J, leaving 12 bases between.

This sequence joins TRBV15 and TRBJ2-7; 7 nucleotides line up with TRBD1. Germline CDR1 reads LNHNV; CDR2 reads YYDKDF (reference sequence). The CDR3 loop spans 13 amino acids. Trimming cost V 1 base and J 5 bases; bases outside gene matches: 2. The CDR3 reads CATSRAGTDEQYF. The DNA for the CDR3 is TGTGCCACCAGCAGAGCCGGGACAGACGAGCAGTACTTC.

This clonotype was observed a handful of times. J is TRBJ2-3 and V is TRBV29-1; perhaps TRBD2 as D (5 bases). CDR3 length: 14 amino acids. Trimming took 2 bases from V and 3 from J, leaving 12 bases between them. CDR1 and CDR2 from the germline V gene are SQVTM and ANQGSEA. The CDR3 is CSVEPGLATDTQYF. DNA for the CDR3: TGCAGCGTTGAACCCGGCCTAGCAACAGATACGCAGTATTTT.

V usage is TRBV5-5 and J usage is TRBJ1-6; 8 positions match TRBD1. CDR1 and CDR2 (germline): SGHKS, YYEKEE (reference sequence). This CDR3 has 15 residues. Germline trimming cut 3 bases from V and 10 bases from J; bases unmatched to any gene: 9. In DNA form, the CDR3 reads TGTGCCAGCAGCTCCGGGACAGGCCATGGGTCACCCCTCCACTTT. It yields the protein CASSSGTGHGSPLHF.

This chain joins TRBV7-2 and TRBJ2-6; D is perhaps TRBD2 (5 bases). This CDR3 spans 15 amino acids. The ends were cut back, 5 bases at V and 1 base at J, with 9 bases in the middle. Germline lookup yields CDR1 SGHTA and CDR2 FQGNSA. CDR3 sequence reads: CASSTRDSGANVLTF. The CDR3, as DNA: TGTGCCAGCAGCACGAGGGATTCTGGGGCCAACGTCCTGACTTTC.

The chain couples TRBV28 to TRBJ1-4, with D perhaps matching TRBD1 (5 bases). The CDR3 has 15 residues. Germline assignment: CDR1 MDHEN and CDR2 SYDVKM. V was shortened by 6 bases and J by 8 bases, with 19 bases between the two germline ends. The CDR3 sequence is CASSPVGAVREKLFF. DNA of the CDR3: TGTGCCAGCAGCCCAGTAGGGGCGGTGAGGGAAAAACTGTTTTTT.

This chain links TRBV7-2 with TRBJ1-5; 7 bases fit TRBD1. CDR3 length: 15 amino acids. J lost 6 bases, V lost 6 bases, and 11 bases had no gene match. Germline-derived CDR1 and CDR2 are SGHTA and FQGNSA. The CDR3 here is CASSRQGGVGQPQHF. The CDR3 DNA reads as TGTGCCAGCAGTCGACAGGGAGGGGTAGGTCAGCCCCAGCATTTT.

The rearrangement joins TRBV28 to TRBJ2-3, with 8 bases identical to TRBD2. Trimming at V came to 3 bases and at J to 14 bases, leaving 13 bases not matched to a gene. The CDR3 covers 14 residues. Per the germline V gene, CDR1 is MDHEN and CDR2 is SYDVKM. The CDR3 DNA reads as TGTGCCAGCAGTTTCCTCGACGGGAGGGCCGGTTGGTATTTT. Protein sequence: CASSFLDGRAGWYF.

This clonotype has just a few counts. This chain uses TRBV29-1 with TRBJ1-2; possible D gene TRBD1, 6 bases. In germline, CDR1 is SQVTM, CDR2 ANQGSEA. The CDR3 spans 13 residues. V lost 4 bases, J lost 7 bases, and 16 bases lay in between. Here the CDR3 reads CSVGRAGASGYTF. CDR3 bases: TGCAGCGTTGGAAGGGCGGGGGCGAGTGGCTACACCTTC. Full variable domain (missing parts from reference TRBV29-1 and TRBJ1-2): SAVISQKPSRDICQRGTSLTIQCQVDSQVTMMFWYRQQPGQSLTLIATANQGSEATYESGFVIDKFPISRPNLTFSTLTVSNMSPEDSSIYLCSVGRAGASGYTFGSGTRLTVV.

This chain's CDR3 is CASSAQGYTEAFF. In nucleotides, the CDR3 is TGTGCCAGCAGCGCCCAGGGATACACTGAAGCTTTCTTT. The V call is TRBV7-6, the J call TRBJ1-1, with D possibly matching TRBD1 (5 bases). The CDR3 extends over 13 amino acids. V shed 5 bases and J shed 3 bases, with 10 bases lying between them. Germline CDR1 is SGHVS and CDR2 is FNYEAQ.

This clonotype showed up just once. This rearrangement joins TRBV10-3 to TRBJ2-2; maybe TRBD1 (5 bases). V was clipped by 6 bases and J by 3 bases, with 8 bases between them. This CDR3 is built from 13 residues. The V gene's germline CDR1 is ENHRY and CDR2 SYGVKD. The CDR3 is CAIRVQDTGELFF. The CDR3 region has the DNA TGTGCCATCAGGGTACAGGACACCGGGGAGCTGTTTTTT.

The chain carries TRBV7-2 and TRBJ2-4; unclear D gene. The J call may be mistaken, given a closer DNA end match to TRBJ2-7. Germline V lookup: CDR1 SGHTA, CDR2 FQGNSA. This CDR3 region has 12 residues. CDR3 sequence (DNA): TGTGCCAGCAGCTCGAACAACTTCGAGCAGTACTTC. Protein product: CASSSNNFEQYF.

This clonotype occurred a few times. The rearrangement links TRBV20-1 to TRBJ2-3, with 7 nucleotides matching TRBD1. CDR1 and CDR2 from the germline V gene are DFQATT and SNEGSKA (reference sequence). The length of the CDR3 is 12 residues. J was trimmed by 5 bases and V by 6 bases; bases with no gene match: 5. The chain's CDR3 is CSAEPGGDTQYF. CDR3 sequence (DNA): TGCAGTGCCGAGCCAGGGGGAGATACGCAGTATTTT.

The chain links TRBV27 to TRBJ2-3, with TRBD2 matching 7 bases. Trimming removed 8 bases from V and 0 bases from J; junction bases left unmatched: 2. Per germline, CDR1 MNHEY and CDR2 SMNVEV (reference sequence). This CDR3 comprises 13 residues. The CDR3: CASGGDSTDTQYF. Here the CDR3 DNA reads TGTGCCAGCGGGGGGGATAGCACAGATACGCAGTATTTT.

This clonotype was counted a few times. A single base separates this from a much larger clone, so it may be a read error. The rearrangement links TRBV11-3 to TRBJ2-7; D remains unclear. Germline assignment: CDR1 SGHNT and CDR2 YENEEA. CDR3 length: 13 residues. Trimming removed 0 bases at V and 1 base at J, with 4 bases between. CDR3 DNA sequence: TGTGCCAGCAGCTTAGAACAGTCCTACGAGCAGTACTTC. Translated, it gives CASSLEQSYEQYF.

The rearrangement uses TRBV3-1 and TRBJ2-5; D is ambiguous. Deletions cut 4 bases from V and 2 bases from J, with 11 bases between. This CDR3 is 14 amino acids long. Germline values: CDR1 LGHDT, CDR2 YNNKEL (reference sequence). The CDR3 reads CASSLGITQETQYF. Here the CDR3 DNA reads TGTGCCAGCAGCCTAGGGATCACACAAGAGACCCAGTACTTC.

J is TRBJ2-1 and V is TRBV7-6, with TRBD2 identical over 9 bases. The J call may be in error: the DNA end matches TRBJ2-7 better. The CDR3 loop spans 16 amino acids. Germline V lookup: CDR1 SGHVS, CDR2 FNYEAQ. This CDR3 reads CASSPPAGGSYNEQYF. In DNA, the CDR3 is TGTGCCAGCAGCCCACCGGCGGGAGGGTCCTACAATGAGCAGTACTTC.

The rearrangement uses TRBV10-3 and TRBJ2-4; D gene unclear. Deletions cut 6 bases from V and 5 bases from J, with 11 bases between. This CDR3 has 13 residues. Germline V gene lookup returns CDR1 ENHRY and CDR2 SYGVKD. The CDR3 nucleotides are TGTGCCATCAGCTCGGCAGGTCAAAACATTCAGTACTTC. Its protein product is CAISSAGQNIQYF.